These T cell receptor beta chains were read from a single sample in a study of patients and donors after allogeneic stem cell transplantation. A single record per CDR3 protein comes from TCRdb applying MiXCR to the RT-PCR reads. The sample has approximately 200,000 distinct CDR3 sequences, around 41% seen once. Material for sequencing was blood, either unsorted or a sorted T cell fraction (not recorded which). These receptors were taken from a human donor who was either an allogeneic HSCT recipient or a stem cell or donor lymphocyte infusion donor (not recorded which). It is not recorded whose cells these are; they may come from a transplant donor. Both conserved end residues are part of each CDR3. Fields, in order: V gene, J gene, clone size, D gene, CDR3 DNA, CDR3 protein. A D gene is named only where the DNA matches it firmly. Rows may omit the clone size; those that give it use once, few, many or a size class.

TRBV28,TRBJ1-1,.,.,TGTGCCAGCAGTTTGATCAGCCCGAACACTGAAGCTTTCTTT,CASSLISPNTEAFF
TRBV7-6,TRBJ1-4,few,.,TGTGCCAGCCTCTTCTTGGGGGGAGGGAGTAAAAATGAAAAACTGTTTTTT,CASLFLGGGSKNEKLFF
TRBV6-5,TRBJ1-2,few,TRBD1,TGTGCCAGCAGCCCCCCTGGGACAGCCAACTATGGCTACACCTTC,CASSPPGTANYGYTF
TRBV7-3,TRBJ2-1,.,.,TGTGCCAGCAACCAGGACAGACCCCCCGACAATGAGCAGTTCTTC,CASNQDRPPDNEQFF
TRBV24-1,TRBJ2-2,.,.,TGTGCCACCAGTGACCCACTAGAAGGGGAGCTGTTTTTT,CATSDPLEGELFF
TRBV29-1,TRBJ1-1,few,.,TGCAGCGTTGCAGGGCAGGTCGGAGTCACTGAAGCTTTCTTT,CSVAGQVGVTEAFF
TRBV7-8,TRBJ2-2,.,TRBD2,TGTGCCAGCAGCCCTCTAGCGGGAGTGGGGGAGCTGTTTTTT,CASSPLAGVGELFF
TRBV21-1,TRBJ2-5,.,.,TGTGCCAATAAGGGACTAGCGGGCCCAGAGACCCAGTACTTC,CANKGLAGPETQYF
TRBV5-1,TRBJ1-4,.,.,TGCGCCAGCAGCTTGAGGGATGCTAATGAAAAACTGTTTTTT,CASSLRDANEKLFF
TRBV15,TRBJ1-5,.,.,TGTGCCACCAGCAGAGATTGGCTCACTAAGCCCGGTCAGCCCCAGCATTTT,CATSRDWLTKPGQPQHF
TRBV24-1,TRBJ2-1,.,TRBD2,TGTGCCACCAGTGATGGGACTAGCGGGAGGGGTGAGCAGTTCTTC,CATSDGTSGRGEQFF